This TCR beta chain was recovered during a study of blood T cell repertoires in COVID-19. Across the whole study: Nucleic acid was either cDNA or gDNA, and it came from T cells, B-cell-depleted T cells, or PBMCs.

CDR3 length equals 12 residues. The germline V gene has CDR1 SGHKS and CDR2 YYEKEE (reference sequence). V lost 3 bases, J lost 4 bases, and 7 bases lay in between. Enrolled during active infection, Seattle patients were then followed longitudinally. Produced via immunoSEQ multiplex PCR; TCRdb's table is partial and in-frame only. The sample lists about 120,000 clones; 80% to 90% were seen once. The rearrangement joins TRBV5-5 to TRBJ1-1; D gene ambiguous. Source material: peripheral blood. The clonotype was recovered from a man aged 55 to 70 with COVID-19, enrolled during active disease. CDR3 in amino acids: CASSSSITEAFF. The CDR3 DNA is TGTGCCAGCAGCTCCAGTATCACTGAAGCTTTCTTT. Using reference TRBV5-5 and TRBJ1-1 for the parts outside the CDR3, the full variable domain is DAGVTQSPTHLIKTRGQQVTLRCSPISGHKSVSWYQQVLGQGPQFIFQYYEKEERGRGNFPDRFSARQFPNYSSELNVNALLLGDSALYLCASSSSITEAFFGQGTRLTVV.